This T cell receptor beta chain was captured by sequencing in a study of CXCR3-negative and CXCR3-positive naive CD8 T cells. The study, taken as a whole, reports: Naive CXCR3-positive and CXCR3-negative cells shared TRBV-TRBJ usage; memory cells diverged. The study found more hydrophobic TRB CDR3s in CXCR3-positive naive cells than in CXCR3-negative naive cells. Naive subsets showed comparable surface CD5, and TCR interaction strength was also inferred from TRB CDR3 physicochemistry.

The authors gated naive CD8+ T cells as CD45RO-CCR7+CD27+CD95-. The CDR3 runs 13 residues. Per the germline V gene, CDR1 is LGHNA and CDR2 is YSLEER. The libraries of TRB cDNA were prepared using 5' RACE with UMI labels. TCRdb reprocessed the 5' RACE reads and keeps a single row for each CDR3 protein, giving no DNA. The table lists 100,000 to 150,000 distinct CDR3 sequences. As regards this clonotype: What it binds is unknown.

Material: naive CXCR3- CD8+ T cells from blood. Subset indicated: CD45RO-CCR7+CD27+CD95- naive CD8+ T cells lacking CXCR3 (TNR3-). The TCR comes from a human donor in good health. Some clones in this sample may be carry-over from other donors' samples. V is TRBV4-3 and J is TRBJ2-5; TCRdb lists TRBD1, though no DNA is available to test this call. Here the CDR3 reads CASSQGQQETQYF.